A selection of T cell receptor beta chains follows, all from one sample in a study of chemoradiotherapy in HPV16-positive cancers. Clones were sequenced by immunoSEQ multiplex PCR, and TCRdb holds only the in-frame ones, with some missing. The profile covers around 12,000 clones, with approximately 80% appearing a single time and about 1.5% taken by the ten largest. Sample collection occurred from a patient who underwent chemoradiotherapy. These TCRs come from a human donor with HPV-associated anogenital cancer. The CDR3 runs from the conserved cysteine through the conserved F or W. D genes are given only for firm matches. The size entry is marked missing in some rows and otherwise reads once, few, many or a size class.

V: TRBV7-9
J: TRBJ1-3
D: NA
size: NA
DNA: TGTGCCAGCAGTCTCCTAAGACCGACCTCTGGAAACACCATATATTTT
CDR3: CASSLLRPTSGNTIYF

V: TRBV18
J: TRBJ2-5
D: NA
size: NA
DNA: TGTGCCAGCTCACCGCGCAGCTCGTCCCAAGAGACCCAGTACTTC
CDR3: CASSPRSSSQETQYF

V: TRBV5-6
J: TRBJ2-3
D: NA
size: NA
DNA: TGTGCCAGCAGCTTGGTGCCCTCCGAAGGGGATACGCAGTATTTT
CDR3: CASSLVPSEGDTQYF

V: TRBV9
J: TRBJ1-1
D: NA
size: NA
DNA: TGTGCCAGCAGCGTAGTCGATTTGACCGAAGCTTTCTTT
CDR3: CASSVVDLTEAFF

V: TRBV5-1
J: TRBJ1-1
D: NA
size: NA
DNA: TGCGCCAGCAGCTTCGGTACTGAAGCTTTCTTT
CDR3: CASSFGTEAFF

V: TRBV5-1
J: TRBJ1-2
D: TRBD1
size: NA
DNA: TGCGCCAGCAGCGCCTTCTCCCGGACAGGACATAATGGCTACACCTTC
CDR3: CASSAFSRTGHNGYTF

V: TRBV6-6
J: TRBJ1-1
D: NA
size: NA
DNA: TGTGCCAGCAGTTCCACGGGAATAGAAGCTTTCTTT
CDR3: CASSSTGIEAFF

V: TRBV4-3
J: TRBJ2-5
D: NA
size: NA
DNA: TGCGCCAGCAGCCAAGGAACGCCGAAAGAGACCCAGTACTTC
CDR3: CASSQGTPKETQYF

V: TRBV21-1
J: TRBJ1-6
D: NA
size: few
DNA: TGTGCCAGCAGCAAAGGGACAGGTTTTTCGTTGGGTTCACCCCTCCACTTT
CDR3: CASSKGTGFSLGSPLHF

V: TRBV5-6
J: TRBJ2-5
D: NA
size: NA
DNA: TGTGCCAGCAGCTTGTCCGGGCTAATGGAGACCCAGTACTTC
CDR3: CASSLSGLMETQYF

V: TRBV7-9
J: TRBJ2-6
D: NA
size: NA
DNA: TGTGCCAGCAGCCAGACTTTATCTGGGGCCAACGTCCTGACTTTC
CDR3: CASSQTLSGANVLTF

V: TRBV30
J: TRBJ2-1
D: NA
size: NA
DNA: TGTGCCTGGAACAAGGGGAGCTCCTACAATGAGCAGTTCTTC
CDR3: CAWNKGSSYNEQFF

V: TRBV4-1
J: TRBJ1-1
D: TRBD1
size: NA
DNA: TGCGCCAGCAGCCAAGGGCAGGGGGGGGGAGCTGAAGCTTTCTTT
CDR3: CASSQGQGGGAEAFF

V: TRBV7-3
J: TRBJ2-3
D: TRBD1
size: NA
DNA: TGTGCCAGCAGCTTACGACAGGGTACAGATACGCAGTATTTT
CDR3: CASSLRQGTDTQYF

V: TRBV11-2
J: TRBJ2-2
D: TRBD1
size: once
DNA: TGTGCCAGCAGCTTCAATCAACAGGGGGCCGGCACCGGGGAGCTGTTTTTT
CDR3: CASSFNQQGAGTGELFF

V: TRBV7-2
J: TRBJ2-2
D: NA
size: NA
DNA: TGTGCCATAAAATCCGACAGTCGCACCGGGGAGCTGTTTTTT
CDR3: CAIKSDSRTGELFF

V: TRBV9
J: TRBJ1-6
D: NA
size: NA
DNA: TGTGCCAGCAGCCAAGAGATGGGCAGGCCGGATTCACCCCTCCACTTT
CDR3: CASSQEMGRPDSPLHF

V: TRBV19
J: TRBJ1-3
D: NA
size: few
DNA: TGTGCCAGTAGTACAGGGGCCCCCTCTGGAAACACCATATATTTT
CDR3: CASSTGAPSGNTIYF

V: TRBV5-4
J: TRBJ1-6
D: TRBD1
size: NA
DNA: TGTGCCAGCACAGCGGGACAGGGGAGCTCCTATAATTCACCCCTCCACTTT
CDR3: CASTAGQGSSYNSPLHF

V: TRBV28
J: TRBJ2-7
D: NA
size: NA
DNA: TGTGCCAGCAGTTTAAGGGGCGACGAGCAGTACTTC
CDR3: CASSLRGDEQYF

V: TRBV11-2
J: TRBJ2-5
D: TRBD1
size: NA
DNA: TGTGCCAGCAGCACCCGACAGGGGAGGAGGGAGACCCAGTACTTC
CDR3: CASSTRQGRRETQYF

V: TRBV7-9
J: TRBJ1-5
D: NA
size: NA
DNA: TGTGCCAGCAGCTTATATAATCAGCCCCAGCATTTT
CDR3: CASSLYNQPQHF

V: TRBV7-6
J: TRBJ2-2
D: NA
size: NA
DNA: TGTGCCAGCAGCACGGGGGTTCCCGGGGAGCTGTTTTTT
CDR3: CASSTGVPGELFF

V: TRBV5-4
J: TRBJ2-3
D: NA
size: NA
DNA: TGTGCCAGCAGCCCCATACAGTCCACTAGCACAGATACGCAGTATTTT
CDR3: CASSPIQSTSTDTQYF

V: TRBV19
J: TRBJ1-2
D: NA
size: once
DNA: TGTGCCAGTAGAGGCGTAGCCCGCGGGGTATTCGGCTACACCTTC
CDR3: CASRGVARGVFGYTF

V: TRBV7-9
J: TRBJ1-2
D: NA
size: NA
DNA: TGTGCCAGCAGCTTTGTTTCCCTACAGCCGCTCTATGGCTACACCTTC
CDR3: CASSFVSLQPLYGYTF

V: TRBV15
J: TRBJ1-2
D: NA
size: NA
DNA: TGTGCCACCAGCAGGGAGGGCGGGTTCGGTGGCTACACCTTC
CDR3: CATSREGGFGGYTF

V: TRBV19
J: TRBJ1-1
D: NA
size: NA
DNA: TGTGCCAGTAGCAGTGACAGGCTGAACACTGAAGCTTTCTTT
CDR3: CASSSDRLNTEAFF

V: TRBV6-1
J: TRBJ1-1
D: NA
size: NA
DNA: TGTGCCAGCAGGGACACTATGAACACTGAAGCTTTCTTT
CDR3: CASRDTMNTEAFF

V: TRBV5-1
J: TRBJ2-5
D: NA
size: NA
DNA: TGCGCCAGCAGCTCCGGACAGATCCAAGAGACCCAGTACTTC
CDR3: CASSSGQIQETQYF

V: TRBV5-1
J: TRBJ2-2
D: TRBD2
size: NA
DNA: TGCGCCAGCAGCTTGACGGGGACTAGCGGGGTCACCGGGGAGCTGTTTTTT
CDR3: CASSLTGTSGVTGELFF

V: TRBV7-2
J: TRBJ1-1
D: TRBD1
size: NA
DNA: TGTGCCAGCAGCCCCCAGACAGGGGGGAGGGTAGCTTTCTTT
CDR3: CASSPQTGGRVAFF

V: TRBV19
J: TRBJ2-2
D: NA
size: few
DNA: TGTGCCAGTACCCCGGCTCTTACCGGGGAGCTGTTTTTT
CDR3: CASTPALTGELFF

V: TRBV27
J: TRBJ1-4
D: NA
size: once
DNA: TGTGCCAGCAGTAACATGGCGTTCGGAACTAATGAAAAACTGTTTTTT
CDR3: CASSNMAFGTNEKLFF

V: TRBV7-2
J: TRBJ1-1
D: NA
size: few
DNA: TGTGCCAGCAGAGCACAGGGGAACACTGAAGCTTTCTTT
CDR3: CASRAQGNTEAFF

V: TRBV7-2
J: TRBJ1-1
D: TRBD1
size: NA
DNA: TGTGCCAGCAGCCCGGGACAGGGGGCCTCTCGGACTGAAGCTTTCTTT
CDR3: CASSPGQGASRTEAFF

V: TRBV5-1
J: TRBJ2-3
D: NA
size: NA
DNA: TGCGCCAGCAGCTTTGCCCAATTAGCAGATACGCAGTATTTT
CDR3: CASSFAQLADTQYF

V: TRBV11-2
J: TRBJ1-2
D: NA
size: NA
DNA: TGTGCCAGCAGCTTAGATCTGCGAGGGGGGAGTGGCTACACCTTC
CDR3: CASSLDLRGGSGYTF

V: TRBV6-1
J: TRBJ2-6
D: NA
size: NA
DNA: TGTGCCAGCAGTGAGCCAGGGATGACTGGGGCCAACGTCCTGACTTTC
CDR3: CASSEPGMTGANVLTF

V: TRBV6-5
J: TRBJ2-7
D: TRBD2
size: NA
DNA: TGTGCCAGCAGGCCACTAGCGGGGACATTCTACGAGCAGTACTTC
CDR3: CASRPLAGTFYEQYF

V: TRBV15
J: TRBJ1-4
D: TRBD1
size: NA
DNA: TGTGCCACCAGCGCACGAACCGGGACAGGAAATGAAAAACTGTTTTTT
CDR3: CATSARTGTGNEKLFF

V: TRBV18
J: TRBJ2-3
D: TRBD2
size: once
DNA: TGTGCCAGCTCACCGCAACTAGCGGGGGCAGATACGCAGTATTTT
CDR3: CASSPQLAGADTQYF

V: TRBV14
J: TRBJ1-5
D: NA
size: NA
DNA: TGTGCCAGCAGCCAAGCAGGGGGCAATCAGCCCCAGCATTTT
CDR3: CASSQAGGNQPQHF

V: TRBV6-5
J: TRBJ2-5
D: NA
size: NA
DNA: TGTGCCAGCAGTGATTACGGGGAAGAGACCCAGTACTTC
CDR3: CASSDYGEETQYF

V: TRBV5-6
J: TRBJ2-2
D: NA
size: NA
DNA: TGTGCCAGCAGCAACAATCACCGGGAGCTGTTTTTT
CDR3: CASSNNHRELFF

V: TRBV4-3
J: TRBJ1-2
D: NA
size: NA
DNA: TGCGCCAGCAGCCAAGGCCACAGGGCCTATGGGTATGGCTACACCTTC
CDR3: CASSQGHRAYGYGYTF

V: TRBV5-8
J: TRBJ2-3
D: TRBD1
size: NA
DNA: TGTGCCAGCACCCTTACAGGGGTTGGCACAGATACGCAGTATTTT
CDR3: CASTLTGVGTDTQYF

V: TRBV10-3
J: TRBJ2-1
D: NA
size: NA
DNA: TGTGCCATCTCAGGAAATATAGATGAGCAGTTCTTC
CDR3: CAISGNIDEQFF

V: TRBV7-2
J: TRBJ1-3
D: NA
size: few
DNA: TGTGCCAGCAGCTTAAATCCCGGAGACACCATATATTTT
CDR3: CASSLNPGDTIYF

V: TRBV5-1
J: TRBJ2-7
D: TRBD1
size: NA
DNA: TGCGCCAGCAGCTTGCGGATCGGGACAGAACACTCCTACGAGCAGTACTTC
CDR3: CASSLRIGTEHSYEQYF

V: TRBV13
J: TRBJ2-7
D: NA
size: NA
DNA: TGTGCCAGCAGCCTCCGACATACTCCCTACGAGCAGTACTTC
CDR3: CASSLRHTPYEQYF

V: TRBV5-1
J: TRBJ2-3
D: NA
size: NA
DNA: TGCGCCAGCAGCTGGGGCCAGGGCCTCACAGATACGCAGTATTTT
CDR3: CASSWGQGLTDTQYF

V: TRBV5-5
J: TRBJ2-4
D: NA
size: NA
DNA: TGTGCCAGCAGGCAAGGGCAGAACATTCAGTACTTC
CDR3: CASRQGQNIQYF

V: TRBV4-2
J: TRBJ2-1
D: NA
size: NA
DNA: TGTGCCAGCAGCGCGTCCGGGAACAATGAGCAGTTCTTC
CDR3: CASSASGNNEQFF